The next 8 T cell receptor beta chains were all read from a single sample in a study of tumor-infiltrating lymphocytes in localized non-small cell lung cancer. Here immunoSEQ multiplex PCR was the method, and the copy in TCRdb shows in-frame clones only, minus some. Of about 14,000 clones listed, around four fifths are singletons. The sequencing input was lung tumor tissue. These receptors originate from a human donor with non-small cell lung cancer.

The CDR3 is CAGSQSNTDTQYF. The DNA of the CDR3 is TGTGCCGGTTCCCAGTCTAACACAGATACGCAGTATTTT. This chain uses TRBV30 with TRBJ2-3; D is unclear. Germline V gene sequence: CDR1 GTSNPN, CDR2 SVGIG (reference sequence). This CDR3 contains 13 residues. The V and J ends lost 8 bases and 2 bases respectively, with 14 bases between them.

The rearrangement uses TRBV29-1 and TRBJ1-2; D is uncertain. CDR1 and CDR2 from the germline V gene are SQVTM and ANQGSEA. The length of the CDR3 is 12 residues. The V and J ends lost 3 bases and 5 bases respectively, with 10 bases between them. The CDR3 DNA follows: TGCAGCGTTGACCCTCCCGTATATGGCTACACCTTC. Residues: CSVDPPVYGYTF.

The chain has TRBV7-2 and TRBJ2-2, with D perhaps TRBD1 (5 bases). The CDR3 has 14 residues. Germline CDR1 SGHTA, CDR2 FQGNSA. The V end was cut by 4 bases, the J end by 4 bases, with 10 bases between. CDR3 nucleotides: TGTGCCAGCAGCTCAGGGTTGGGCACCGGGGAGCTGTTTTTT. This codes for CASSSGLGTGELFF.

Only a few counts were recorded for this clone. The CDR3 sequence is CASGGVSSYNEQFF. The CDR3 nucleotides are TGTGCCAGCGGGGGGGTCAGCTCCTACAATGAGCAGTTCTTC. The V call is TRBV28, the J call TRBJ2-1; 7 bases line up with TRBD2. The germline CDR1 and CDR2 sequences are MDHEN and SYDVKM. With V trimmed by 8 bases and J by 0 bases, 4 bases remained unmatched. CDR3 length equals 14 residues.

The chain employs TRBV5-1 and TRBJ2-2; D not resolved. V gave up 1 base and J gave up 1 base, with 8 bases separating them. CDR1 and CDR2 (germline): SGHRS, YFSETQ. CDR3 length: 15 residues. CDR3 sequence (DNA): TGCGCCAGCAGCTTGCGGTTAGGGAACACCGGGGAGCTGTTTTTT. This gives the protein CASSLRLGNTGELFF.

The chain has TRBV7-9 and TRBJ1-5; weak D call: TRBD1 (5 bases). CDR1 and CDR2 (germline): SEHNR, FQNEAQ (reference sequence). The V end was cut by 5 bases, the J end by 2 bases, with 16 bases between. The CDR3 runs to 16 residues. The CDR3 reads CASSVDAGLGNQPQHF. CDR3 bases: TGTGCCAGCAGCGTAGACGCGGGGCTCGGCAATCAGCCCCAGCATTTT.

V usage is TRBV7-3 and J usage is TRBJ2-1, with 14 bases fitting TRBD2. Trimming at V came to 6 bases and at J to 7 bases, leaving 11 bases not matched to a gene. The germline gives CDR1 SGHTA, CDR2 FQGTGA. The CDR3 extends over 17 amino acids. DNA of the CDR3: TGTGCCAGCAGGTCGGGTGGGACTAGCGGGAGCCATAATGAGCAGTTCTTC. Residues: CASRSGGTSGSHNEQFF. Full variable domain (missing parts from reference TRBV7-3 and TRBJ2-1): GAGVSQTPSNKVTEKGKYVELRCDPISGHTALYWYRQSLGQGPEFLIYFQGTGAADDSGLPNDRFFAVRPEGSVSTLKIQRTERGDSAVYLCASRSGGTSGSHNEQFFGPGTRLTVL.

The genes are TRBV18 and TRBJ2-7, with D perhaps being TRBD1 or TRBD2 (5 bases each). Trimming cost V 3 bases and J 0 bases, with 15 bases left between them. Per the germline V gene, CDR1 is KGHSH and CDR2 is LQKENI. The CDR3 is 16 residues long. The CDR3 reads CASSPPAGTLSYEQYF. For the CDR3, the DNA is TGTGCCAGCTCACCGCCGGCAGGGACCCTCTCCTACGAGCAGTACTTC.